The clone carrying this TCR beta chain showed up just once. The protocol was immunoSEQ multiplex PCR, while the TCRdb copy is restricted to in-frame clones and leaves out a portion. The profile shows 190,000 or so clones, approximately 78% of them singletons. The entry originates in a study of blood T cell repertoires in COVID-19. About the research overall: Sites across the United States, Italy and Spain contributed samples from acute and convalescent COVID-19.

Followed over time, Seattle patients had been enrolled while infection was active. With 4 bases clipped from V and 1 base from J, the junction kept 2 bases outside the gene matches. Germline V gene data show CDR1 as LGHNA and CDR2 as YSLEER. The CDR3 is 15 residues long. V and J are TRBV4-3 and TRBJ2-2; 8 bases map to TRBD1. Sequences were obtained from peripheral blood. The source of this sequence is an elderly woman with COVID-19, enrolled during active disease. CDR3 bases: TGCGCCAGCAGCCCCGGACAGGGGAACACCGGGGAGCTGTTTTTT. It specifies CASSPGQGNTGELFF.